Presented here are 12 T cell receptor beta chains from one specimen sequenced in a study of blood T cell repertoires in COVID-19. The method was immunoSEQ multiplex PCR; TCRdb's version includes in-frame clones alone and lacks a portion of them. The sample yields 540,000 or so clones, around nine tenths seen once. The sequenced sample consisted of peripheral blood. Receptor source: a woman in her forties or fifties with COVID-19, enrolled during active disease.

The chain combines TRBV25-1 with TRBJ1-2; the D gene is possibly TRBD1 (5 bases). Trimming shortened V by 7 bases and J by 3 bases, and 15 bases separated the two germline ends. The CDR3 spans 14 residues. CDR1 and CDR2 (germline): MGHDK, SYGVNS. CDR3 loop: CASTRAGQDYGYTF. As DNA, the CDR3 is TGTGCCAGCACTAGAGCGGGGCAGGACTATGGCTACACCTTC.

This chain joins TRBV6-5 and TRBJ1-1; 8 nucleotides match TRBD1. The V gene's germline CDR1 is MNHEY and CDR2 SVGAGI. The V and J ends lost 6 bases and 9 bases, in that order; junction bases with no gene match: 12. The length of the CDR3 is 14 residues. CDR3 region: CASSVGQGGGQAFF. DNA for the CDR3: TGTGCCAGCAGCGTCGGACAGGGTGGGGGGCAAGCTTTCTTT.

On this clone: This same CDR3 is encoded by further DNA sequences in the sample. This chain joins TRBV28 and TRBJ1-2, with TRBD1 matching 10 bases. The trim removed 6 bases at V and 4 bases at J, leaving 5 bases unmatched. Germline lookup yields CDR1 MDHEN and CDR2 SYDVKM. This CDR3 is 14 amino acids long. This CDR3 is CASSLGQGIYGYTF. The DNA for the CDR3 is TGTGCCAGCAGCCTGGGACAGGGGATCTATGGCTACACCTTC.

The gene calls are TRBV25-1 and TRBJ2-5; perhaps TRBD1 as D (5 bases). The germline gives CDR1 MGHDK, CDR2 SYGVNS. Trimming removed 1 base from V and 4 bases from J, with 13 bases in between. The CDR3 consists of 15 residues. The CDR3 loop is CASSEFQGVGETQYF. The CDR3 DNA sequence: TGTGCCAGCAGTGAATTTCAGGGCGTAGGAGAGACCCAGTACTTC.

The chain carries TRBV3-1 (or the pseudogene TRBV3-2) and TRBJ1-4, with D possibly being TRBD1 (5 bases). This CDR3 spans 16 amino acids. V dropped 0 bases and J dropped 8 bases, with 16 bases sitting between them. Germline V lookup: CDR1 LGHDT, CDR2 YNNKEL (reference sequence). CDR3 protein: CASSQDRWTREEKLFF. The CDR3 DNA reads as TGTGCCAGCAGCCAAGATCGTTGGACAAGGGAAGAAAAACTGTTTTTT.

The J gene is TRBJ1-2, the V gene TRBV19, with 8 positions matching TRBD1. V was clipped by 5 bases and J by 4 bases; unmatched bases: 9. Looked up from germline, CDR1 is LNHDA and CDR2 is SQIVND (reference sequence). The CDR3 length is 15 residues. The CDR3 DNA reads TGTGCCAGTAGTGACCAGGGGGCGAGGACCTATGGCTACACCTTC. Its protein is CASSDQGARTYGYTF.

The rearrangement links TRBV24-1 to TRBJ2-2; TRBD1 matches at 9 bases. Per germline, CDR1 KGHDR and CDR2 SFDVKD. The junction had 2 bases not matched to a gene; V was cut back by 8 bases and J by 8 bases. The CDR3 loop spans 12 amino acids. CDR3 loop: CATTDRGGELFF. For the CDR3, the DNA is TGTGCCACCACTGACAGGGGGGGGGAGCTGTTTTTT.

This chain connects TRBV7-9 to TRBJ1-2, with D tentatively TRBD1 (6 bases). Trimming took off 0 bases at V and 3 bases at J, with 14 bases between the two ends. Germline CDR1 SEHNR, CDR2 FQNEAQ (reference sequence). CDR3 length: 16 amino acids. The CDR3 region has the DNA TGTGCCAGCAGCTTAGCCGCAGGGGCCCTTGACTATGGCTACACCTTC. Protein sequence: CASSLAAGALDYGYTF.

This clone was recorded only once. The V and J genes are TRBV3-1 (or the pseudogene TRBV3-2) and TRBJ1-1; D remains ambiguous. Trimming took off 5 bases at V and 1 base at J, with 11 bases between the two ends. Per the germline V gene, CDR1 is LGHDT and CDR2 is YNNKEL (reference sequence). The CDR3 is made up of 14 amino acids. Here the CDR3 DNA reads TGTGCCAGCAGCTTCGGACTCTCGAACACTGAAGCTTTCTTT. Protein product: CASSFGLSNTEAFF.

This clone was observed a few times. J is TRBJ1-5 and V is TRBV10-3; tentative D call: TRBD1 (5 bases). The germline gives CDR1 ENHRY, CDR2 SYGVKD. V was pared by 4 bases and J by 7 bases, with 14 bases between. This CDR3 is built from 14 residues. CDR3 in amino acids: CAISASGSGQPQHF. DNA of the CDR3: TGTGCCATCAGTGCCTCAGGGTCAGGCCAGCCCCAGCATTTT.

The count of this clone is one. The chain is built from TRBV19 and TRBJ1-3; D ambiguous. The CDR3 sequence is 15 residues long. V lost 0 bases and J 0 bases, leaving 6 bases between the germline ends. The V gene's germline CDR1 is LNHDA and CDR2 SQIVND (reference sequence). In DNA form, the CDR3 reads TGTGCCAGTAGTATAGAAGGACTCTCTGGAAACACCATATATTTT. Protein product: CASSIEGLSGNTIYF.

Written as DNA, the CDR3 is TGTGCCAGCAGGCGGACATTTATAACCGGGGAGCTGTTTTTT. It codes for CASRRTFITGELFF. The V call is TRBV7-3, the J call TRBJ2-2; D might be TRBD1 (5 bases). There are 14 residues in the CDR3. The germline V gene has CDR1 SGHTA and CDR2 FQGTGA. V lost 6 bases and J lost 5, with 13 bases in between. Filled out from reference TRBV7-3 and TRBJ2-2, the complete variable domain reads GAGVSQTPSNKVTEKGKYVELRCDPISGHTALYWYRQSLGQGPEFLIYFQGTGAADDSGLPNDRFFAVRPEGSVSTLKIQRTERGDSAVYLCASRRTFITGELFFGEGSRLTVL.